Below, 23 T cell receptor beta chains from the same sample are listed, as sequenced in a study of identical twins. TCRdb used MiXCR to reprocess the 5' RACE reads, holding one entry per CDR3 protein. The sample lists 470,000 or so distinct CDR3 sequences, 24% occurring once. These same records also appear under a second study, on T cells expressing NK-cell markers.

Sequenced material: CD4+ T cells sorted from blood. Source of these receptors: a woman under 30 in good health.

This clonotype has just one count. V is TRBV7-2 and J is TRBJ2-1; D gene ambiguous. The CDR3 runs to 16 residues. Germline CDR1 and CDR2: SGHTA and FQGNSA. With 5 bases removed from V and 4 bases from J, the gap between germline ends came to 18 bases. The DNA for the CDR3 is TGTGCCAGCAGCCCTAGGCGATCGGACCAGTACAATGAGCAGTTCTTC. This gives the protein CASSPRRSDQYNEQFF.

The CDR3 DNA sequence: TGCGCCAGCAGCTCCGTTAGCGGGAGGGGAGATACGCAGTATTTT. Amino acid sequence: CASSSVSGRGDTQYF. The chain couples TRBV5-1 to TRBJ2-3; 11 bases match TRBD2. The V segment lost 3 bases and the J segment 5 bases; nucleotides outside the gene matches: 5. Germline loops: CDR1 SGHRS, CDR2 YFSETQ. This CDR3 spans 15 amino acids.

Only a few counts were recorded for this clonotype. The rearrangement joins TRBV3-1 to TRBJ2-1, with 8 bases fitting TRBD2. Trimming at V came to 4 bases and at J to 3 bases, leaving 5 bases not matched to a gene. Germline V gene sequence: CDR1 LGHDT, CDR2 YNNKEL (reference sequence). The CDR3 extends over 15 amino acids. DNA of the CDR3: TGTGCCAGCAGCCCACTAGCGGATTACTACAATGAGCAGTTCTTC. Translating gives CASSPLADYYNEQFF.

This clonotype has just a few counts. This chain joins TRBV20-1 and TRBJ1-5; D is possibly TRBD1 (5 bases). The ends were cut back, 3 bases at V and 3 bases at J, with 12 bases in the middle. This CDR3 is 14 amino acids long. The germline CDR1 and CDR2 sequences are DFQATT and SNEGSKA (reference sequence). The CDR3 spells CSASLLGANQPQHF. CDR3 bases: TGCAGTGCTAGTTTACTCGGGGCCAATCAGCCCCAGCATTTT.

The chain couples TRBV9 to TRBJ2-3; 9 nucleotides agree with TRBD2. Germline CDR1 SGDLS, CDR2 YYNGEE. Unmatched junction bases numbered 11, after V lost 4 bases and J lost 2 bases. The CDR3 has 17 amino acids. CDR3 DNA sequence: TGTGCCAGCAGCTCACGAACGGGACTAGCTCTCACAGATACGCAGTATTTT. Translating gives CASSSRTGLALTDTQYF.

This rearrangement joins TRBV25-1 to TRBJ2-5, with 9 bases matching TRBD1. The CDR3 contains 16 residues. The junction had 7 bases not matched to a gene; V was cut back by 0 bases and J by 5 bases. The germline CDR1 and CDR2 sequences are MGHDK and SYGVNS. Here the CDR3 reads CASSEYETGGRETQYF. The CDR3 DNA reads as TGTGCCAGCAGTGAATATGAGACAGGGGGAAGGGAGACCCAGTACTTC.

Only a few counts were recorded for this clonotype. The rearrangement uses TRBV7-6 and TRBJ2-7; 7 bases match TRBD2. The CDR3 covers 14 residues. Germline V gene sequence: CDR1 SGHVS, CDR2 FNYEAQ. V lost 2 bases to trimming and J lost 6 bases; unmatched junction nucleotides: 7. The CDR3 nucleotides are TGTGCCAGCAGCTTACGGGCGGGAGACCCCGAGCAGTACTTC. This encodes CASSLRAGDPEQYF. The entire variable domain, with the rest obtained from reference TRBV7-6 and TRBJ2-7, is as follows: GAGVSQSPRYKVTKRGQDVALRCDPISGHVSLYWYRQALGQGPEFLTYFNYEAQQDKSGLPNDRFSAERPEGSISTLTIQRTEQRDSAMYRCASSLRAGDPEQYFGPGTRLTVT.

The V call is TRBV6-2 or TRBV6-3, the J call TRBJ1-1, with D possibly TRBD1 on 6 matching bases. The CDR3 length is 13 residues. Germline V lookup: CDR1 MNHEY, CDR2 SVGEGT. Trimming cost V 6 bases and J 4 bases, with 12 bases left between them. This CDR3 reads CASRRTVGTEAFF. The CDR3 DNA reads as TGTGCCAGCAGGAGGACAGTCGGCACTGAAGCTTTCTTT.

The chain carries TRBV10-1 and TRBJ1-4; 8 bases agree with TRBD1. Germline V gene lookup returns CDR1 WNHNN and CDR2 SYGVQD (reference sequence). The CDR3 is 14 residues long. The CDR3 DNA is TGCGCAGAAAGCAAGGGACAGGACTATGAAAAACTGTTTTTT. It translates to CAESKGQDYEKLFF.

V gene TRBV5-1 combines with J gene TRBJ2-5; 9 bases align to TRBD1. V was pared by 0 bases and J by 1 base, with 4 bases of the junction left unmatched. CDR1 is SGHRS and CDR2 is YFSETQ in the germline V gene. The CDR3 is made up of 16 amino acids. CDR3 sequence reads: CASSLEGQGGQETQYF. Here the CDR3 DNA reads TGCGCCAGCAGCTTGGAGGGACAGGGTGGCCAAGAGACCCAGTACTTC.

This clonotype was seen a handful of times. This chain joins TRBV12-3 or TRBV12-4 and TRBJ2-2; TRBD2 is a possible D gene (5 bases). Trimming removed 6 bases at V and 3 bases at J, with 14 bases between. This CDR3 comprises 15 residues. The CDR3 DNA is TGTGCCAGCAGGGAGTGGGGAGACGACACCGGGGAGCTGTTTTTT. It yields the protein CASREWGDDTGELFF.

The chain combines TRBV12-3 or TRBV12-4 with TRBJ1-5; D remains unclear. The CDR3 is made up of 12 amino acids. The ends were cut back, 3 bases at V and 11 bases at J, with 11 bases in the middle. The CDR3 here is CASSLPPEAQHF. CDR3 bases: TGTGCCAGCAGTTTGCCCCCTGAGGCCCAGCATTTT.

The chain couples TRBV5-1 to TRBJ1-2, with D uncertain. Germline values: CDR1 SGHRS, CDR2 YFSETQ. The CDR3 is 16 residues long. V was clipped by 3 bases and J by 2 bases, with 17 bases between them. This chain's CDR3 is CASSSEGSARNYGYTF. The CDR3 DNA reads TGCGCCAGCAGCTCGGAGGGTTCAGCGAGGAACTATGGCTACACCTTC.

The chain couples TRBV12-3 or TRBV12-4 to TRBJ1-2; tentatively, D is TRBD1 (6 bases). The CDR3 has 13 residues. V was pared by 5 bases and J by 5 bases, with 12 bases between. The CDR3 sequence: CASSLSGTYGYTF. The CDR3 coding sequence is TGTGCCAGCAGTCTATCAGGGACATATGGCTACACCTTC.

This clonotype was detected only a few times. V is TRBV6-1 and J is TRBJ2-3; the D gene could be TRBD1 or TRBD2 (6 bases each). This CDR3 contains 16 residues. The V and J ends lost 1 base and 3 bases respectively, with 14 bases between them. CDR1 is MNHNS and CDR2 is SASEGT in the germline V gene. The CDR3 DNA sequence: TGTGCCAGCAGTGAAGGAGGCGGAGGGGGGACAGATACGCAGTATTTT. Translation: CASSEGGGGGTDTQYF.

The rearrangement joins TRBV7-9 to TRBJ2-3; D is undetermined. This CDR3 has 15 amino acids. Germline assignment: CDR1 SEHNR and CDR2 FQNEAQ (reference sequence). Trimming shortened V by 4 bases and J by 6 bases, and 17 bases separated the two germline ends. This chain's CDR3 is CASSSPATRPDTQYF. The DNA for the CDR3 is TGTGCCAGCAGCTCCCCTGCAACTCGCCCGGATACGCAGTATTTT.

This sequence joins TRBV5-1 and TRBJ1-1, with D tentatively TRBD1 (5 bases). V shed 5 bases and J shed 6 bases, with 23 bases lying between them. The CDR3 has 16 residues. CDR1 is SGHRS, CDR2 YFSETQ, per germline. The CDR3 sequence: CASRYGTAESRPEAFF. The CDR3, as DNA: TGCGCCAGCAGATACGGGACGGCAGAATCGCGGCCTGAAGCTTTCTTT. The whole variable domain, remainder taken from reference TRBV5-1 and TRBJ1-1, is KAGVTQTPRYLIKTRGQQVTLSCSPISGHRSVSWYQQTPGQGLQFLFEYFSETQRNKGNFPGRFSGRQFSNSRSEMNVSTLELGDSALYLCASRYGTAESRPEAFFGQGTRLTVV.

The chain recombines TRBV7-3 with TRBJ2-1; the D gene is possibly TRBD1 (6 bases). Trimming stripped 5 bases from V and 5 bases from J, with 13 bases between. This CDR3 has 14 residues. Germline V lookup: CDR1 SGHTA, CDR2 FQGTGA. The CDR3 coding sequence is TGTGCCAGCAGCCGACAGACAGGAAACAATGAGCAGTTCTTC. Its protein product is CASSRQTGNNEQFF.

Only a few counts were recorded for this clonotype. The CDR3 region is CASSLVPNNYGYTF. The DNA for the CDR3 is TGTGCCAGCAGCTTAGTTCCGAATAACTATGGCTACACCTTC. The genes are TRBV7-9 and TRBJ1-2; D gene uncertain. V lost 1 base and J 1 base, leaving 7 bases between the germline ends. The CDR3 loop spans 14 amino acids. Germline lookup yields CDR1 SEHNR and CDR2 FQNEAQ (reference sequence).

This clonotype has a handful of counts. The chain is built from TRBV19 and TRBJ2-1; possibly TRBD1 for D (7 bases). From germline, CDR1 is LNHDA and CDR2 SQIVND (reference sequence). The CDR3 runs 19 residues. V was pared by 3 bases and J by 9 bases, with 30 bases between. CDR3 in amino acids: CASSIGGTVNPRWLGEQFF. DNA of the CDR3: TGTGCCAGTAGTATCGGAGGGACAGTTAACCCCCGGTGGCTTGGTGAGCAGTTCTTC.

The gene calls are TRBV11-2 and TRBJ2-2, with a weak D call TRBD2 (5 bases). V lost 6 bases and J 1 base, leaving 12 bases between the germline ends. CDR1 is SGHAT, CDR2 FQNNGV, per germline. The CDR3 contains 15 residues. Here the CDR3 reads CASSWERRNTGELFF. CDR3 nucleotide sequence: TGTGCCAGCAGTTGGGAGAGAAGGAACACCGGGGAGCTGTTTTTT.

This clonotype has more than one count but fewer than ten. This chain links TRBV5-4 with TRBJ2-1, with 8 bases lining up with TRBD1. Germline V gene data show CDR1 as SGHNT and CDR2 as YYREEE (reference sequence). The V gene end was trimmed by 4 bases and the J gene end by 7 bases; junction bases not matched to a gene: 4. This CDR3 is 13 amino acids long. CDR3: CASSVDRVNEQFF. In nucleotides, the CDR3 is TGTGCCAGCAGCGTGGACAGGGTAAATGAGCAGTTCTTC.

This clonotype has just a few counts. This chain links TRBV12-3 or TRBV12-4 with TRBJ1-3, with D uncertain. This CDR3 comprises 10 residues. The CDR3 region is CGSGYGTIYF. CDR3 sequence (DNA): TGTGGATCTGGCTATGGAACCATATATTTT.